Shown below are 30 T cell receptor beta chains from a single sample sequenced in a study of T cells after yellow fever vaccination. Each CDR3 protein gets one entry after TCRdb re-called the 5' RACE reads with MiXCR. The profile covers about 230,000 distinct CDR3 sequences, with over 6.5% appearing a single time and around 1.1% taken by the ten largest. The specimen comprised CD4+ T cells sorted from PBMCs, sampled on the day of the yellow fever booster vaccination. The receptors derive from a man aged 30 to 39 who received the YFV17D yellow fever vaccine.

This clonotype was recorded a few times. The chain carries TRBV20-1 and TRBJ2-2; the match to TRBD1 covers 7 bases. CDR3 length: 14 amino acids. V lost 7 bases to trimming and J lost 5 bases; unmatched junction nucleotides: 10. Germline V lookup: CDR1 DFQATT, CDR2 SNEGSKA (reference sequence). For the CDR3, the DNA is TGCAGTGGGCGGAAAGGGGGCTTAACCGGGGAGCTGTTTTTT. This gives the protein CSGRKGGLTGELFF.

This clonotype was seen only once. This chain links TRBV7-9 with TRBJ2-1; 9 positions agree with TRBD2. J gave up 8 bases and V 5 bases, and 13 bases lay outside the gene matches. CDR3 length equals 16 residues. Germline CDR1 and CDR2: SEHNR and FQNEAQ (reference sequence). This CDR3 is CASSPFRGRALDEQFF. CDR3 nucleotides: TGTGCCAGCAGCCCTTTCCGCGGGAGGGCCTTAGATGAGCAGTTCTTC.

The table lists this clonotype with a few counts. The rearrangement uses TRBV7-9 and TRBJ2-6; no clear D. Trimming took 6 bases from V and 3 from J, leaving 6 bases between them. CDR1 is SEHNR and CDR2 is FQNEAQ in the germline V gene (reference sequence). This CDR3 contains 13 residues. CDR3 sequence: CASRRNGANVLTF. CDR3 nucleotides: TGTGCCAGCAGACGGAATGGGGCCAACGTCCTGACTTTC.

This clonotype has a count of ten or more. The DNA of the CDR3 is TGTGCCAGCAGTTTGGGTTTTAATCAGCCCCAGCATTTT. Its protein is CASSLGFNQPQHF. The chain employs TRBV27 and TRBJ1-5; D is undetermined. From germline, CDR1 is MNHEY and CDR2 SMNVEV (reference sequence). The CDR3 totals 13 residues. V dropped 3 bases and J dropped 4 bases, with 7 bases sitting between them.

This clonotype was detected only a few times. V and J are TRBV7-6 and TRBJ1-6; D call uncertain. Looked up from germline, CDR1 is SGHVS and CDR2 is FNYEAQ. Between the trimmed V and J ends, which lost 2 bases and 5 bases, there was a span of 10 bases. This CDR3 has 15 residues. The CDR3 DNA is TGTGCCAGCAGCTTAAAGTTGAGGGATAATTCACCCCTCCACTTT. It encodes CASSLKLRDNSPLHF.

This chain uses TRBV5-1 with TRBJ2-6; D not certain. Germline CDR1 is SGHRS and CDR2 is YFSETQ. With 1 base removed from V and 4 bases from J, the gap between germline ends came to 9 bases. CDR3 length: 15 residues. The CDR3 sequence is CASSLLGPGANVLTF. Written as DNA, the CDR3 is TGCGCCAGCAGCTTGTTGGGTCCAGGGGCCAACGTCCTGACTTTC.

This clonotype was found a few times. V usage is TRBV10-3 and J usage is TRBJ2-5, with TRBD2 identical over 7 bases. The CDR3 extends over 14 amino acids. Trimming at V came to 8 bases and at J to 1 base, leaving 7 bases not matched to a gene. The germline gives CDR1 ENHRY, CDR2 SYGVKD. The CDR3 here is CAIRSGAGQETQYF. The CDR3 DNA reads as TGTGCCATCCGCAGCGGGGCCGGCCAAGAGACCCAGTACTTC.

Here the CDR3 reads CSARGRAPYEQYF. The CDR3 coding sequence is TGCAGTGCCAGGGGCAGAGCGCCCTACGAGCAGTACTTC. The genes are TRBV20-1 and TRBJ2-7; a possible D gene is TRBD1 (6 bases). V lost 6 bases and J 2 bases, leaving 14 bases between the germline ends. Germline CDR1 and CDR2: DFQATT and SNEGSKA (reference sequence). The CDR3 has 13 amino acids.

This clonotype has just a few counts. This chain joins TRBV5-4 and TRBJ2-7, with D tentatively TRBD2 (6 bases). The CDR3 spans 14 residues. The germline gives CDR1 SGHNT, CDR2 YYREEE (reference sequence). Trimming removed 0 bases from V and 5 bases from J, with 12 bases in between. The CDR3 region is CASSLVGGFDEQYF. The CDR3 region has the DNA TGTGCCAGCAGCTTGGTCGGGGGTTTCGACGAGCAGTACTTC.

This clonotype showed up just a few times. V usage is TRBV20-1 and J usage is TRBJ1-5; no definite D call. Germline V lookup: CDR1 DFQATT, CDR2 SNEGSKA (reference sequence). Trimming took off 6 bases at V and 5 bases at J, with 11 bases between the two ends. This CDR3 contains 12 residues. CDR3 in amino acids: CSAEKEDQPQHF. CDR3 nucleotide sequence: TGCAGTGCAGAGAAGGAGGATCAGCCCCAGCATTTT.

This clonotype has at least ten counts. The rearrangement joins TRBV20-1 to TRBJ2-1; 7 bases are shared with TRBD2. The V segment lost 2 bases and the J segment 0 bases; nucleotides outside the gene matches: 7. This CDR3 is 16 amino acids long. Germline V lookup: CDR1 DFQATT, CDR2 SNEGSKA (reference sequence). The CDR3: CSARSFERGSYNEQFF. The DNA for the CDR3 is TGCAGTGCTAGATCGTTCGAGCGGGGCTCCTACAATGAGCAGTTCTTC.

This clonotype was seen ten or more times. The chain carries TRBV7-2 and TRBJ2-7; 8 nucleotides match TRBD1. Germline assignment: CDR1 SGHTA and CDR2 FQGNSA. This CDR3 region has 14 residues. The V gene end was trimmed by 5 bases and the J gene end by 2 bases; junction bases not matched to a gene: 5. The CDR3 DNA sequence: TGTGCCAGCAGCAGCAGGACAGGGCCCTACGAGCAGTACTTC. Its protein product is CASSSRTGPYEQYF.

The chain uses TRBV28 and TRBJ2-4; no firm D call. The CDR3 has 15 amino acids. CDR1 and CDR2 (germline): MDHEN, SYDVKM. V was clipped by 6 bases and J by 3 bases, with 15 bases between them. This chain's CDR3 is CASRRTRSFKNIQYF. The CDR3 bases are TGTGCCAGCAGGCGGACGAGAAGTTTCAAAAACATTCAGTACTTC.

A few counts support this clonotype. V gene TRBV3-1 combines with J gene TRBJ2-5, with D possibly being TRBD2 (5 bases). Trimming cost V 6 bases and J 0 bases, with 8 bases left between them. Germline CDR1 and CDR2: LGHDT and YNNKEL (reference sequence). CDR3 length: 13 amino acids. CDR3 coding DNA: TGTGCCAGCAGAGCGGTGGACCAAGAGACCCAGTACTTC. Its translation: CASRAVDQETQYF.

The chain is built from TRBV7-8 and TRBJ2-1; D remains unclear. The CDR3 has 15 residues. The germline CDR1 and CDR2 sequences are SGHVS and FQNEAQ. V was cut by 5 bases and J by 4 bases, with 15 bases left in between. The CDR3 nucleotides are TGTGCCAGCAGCCTGGCCGGTTCTCTGTACAATGAGCAGTTCTTC. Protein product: CASSLAGSLYNEQFF.

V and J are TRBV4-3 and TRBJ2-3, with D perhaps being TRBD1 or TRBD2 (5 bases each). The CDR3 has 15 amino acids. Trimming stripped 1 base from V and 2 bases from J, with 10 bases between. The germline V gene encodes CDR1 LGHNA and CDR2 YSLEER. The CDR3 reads CASSQALGTTDTQYF. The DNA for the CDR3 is TGCGCCAGCAGCCAAGCACTAGGGACCACAGATACGCAGTATTTT.

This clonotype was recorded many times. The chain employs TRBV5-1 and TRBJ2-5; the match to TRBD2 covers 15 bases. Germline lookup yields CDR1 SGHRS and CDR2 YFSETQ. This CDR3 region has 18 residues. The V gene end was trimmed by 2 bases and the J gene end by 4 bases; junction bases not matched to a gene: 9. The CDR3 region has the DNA TGCGCCAGCAGCTTAGGAACCGGGACTAGCGGGAGGCGAGAGACCCAGTACTTC. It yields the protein CASSLGTGTSGRRETQYF.

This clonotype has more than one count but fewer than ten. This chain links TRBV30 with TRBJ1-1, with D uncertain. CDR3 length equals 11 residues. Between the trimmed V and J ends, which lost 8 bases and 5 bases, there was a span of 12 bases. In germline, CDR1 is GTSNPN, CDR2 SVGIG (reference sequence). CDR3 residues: CAGNIWTEAFF. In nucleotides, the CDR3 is TGTGCCGGGAACATCTGGACTGAAGCTTTCTTT.

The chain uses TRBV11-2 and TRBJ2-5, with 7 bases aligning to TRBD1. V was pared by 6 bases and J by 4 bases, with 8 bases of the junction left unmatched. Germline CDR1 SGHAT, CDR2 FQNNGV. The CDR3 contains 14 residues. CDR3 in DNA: TGTGCCAGCAGGCGCCGACAGGGAATAGAGACCCAGTACTTC. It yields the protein CASRRRQGIETQYF. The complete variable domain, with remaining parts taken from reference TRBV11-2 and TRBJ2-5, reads EAGVAQSPRYKIIEKRQSVAFWCNPISGHATLYWYQQILGQGPKLLIQFQNNGVVDDSQLPKDRFSAERLKGVDSTLKIQPAKLEDSAVYLCASRRRQGIETQYFGPGTRLLVL.

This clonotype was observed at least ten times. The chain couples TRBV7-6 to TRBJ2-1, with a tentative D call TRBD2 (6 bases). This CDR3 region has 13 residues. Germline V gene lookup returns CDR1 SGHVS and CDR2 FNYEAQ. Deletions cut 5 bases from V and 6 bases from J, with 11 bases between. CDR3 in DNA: TGTGCCAGCAGCGGAGGGACGGGCAATGAGCAGTTCTTC. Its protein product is CASSGGTGNEQFF.

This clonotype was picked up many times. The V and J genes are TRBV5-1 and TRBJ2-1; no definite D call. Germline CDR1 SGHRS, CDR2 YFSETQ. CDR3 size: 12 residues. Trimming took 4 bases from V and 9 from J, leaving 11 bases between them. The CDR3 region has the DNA TGCGCCAGCAGCCTAGAGTATAGTGAGCAGTTCTTC. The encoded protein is CASSLEYSEQFF.

The CDR3 bases are TGTGCCAGCAGCCCTTTTAGCGGTCCCCGCACAGATACGCAGTATTTT. This encodes CASSPFSGPRTDTQYF. The chain is built from TRBV7-6 and TRBJ2-3; tentatively, D is TRBD2 (6 bases). The CDR3 is made up of 16 amino acids. Germline-derived CDR1 and CDR2 are SGHVS and FNYEAQ. V dropped 5 bases and J dropped 1 base, with 16 bases sitting between them.

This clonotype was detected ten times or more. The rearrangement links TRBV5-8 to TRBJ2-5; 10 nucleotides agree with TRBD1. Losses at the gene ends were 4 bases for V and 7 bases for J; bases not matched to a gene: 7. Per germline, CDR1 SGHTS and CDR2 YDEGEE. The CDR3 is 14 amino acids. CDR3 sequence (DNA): TGTGCCAGCAGCGATCCGGGACAGGGGACGACCCAGTACTTC. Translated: CASSDPGQGTTQYF.

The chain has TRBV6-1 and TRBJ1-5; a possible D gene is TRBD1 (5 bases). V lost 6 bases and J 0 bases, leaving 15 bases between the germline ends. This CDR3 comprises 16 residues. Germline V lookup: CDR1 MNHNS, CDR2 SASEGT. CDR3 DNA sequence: TGTGCCAGCAGGGCCCTGGGGGGGAATAGCAATCAGCCCCAGCATTTT. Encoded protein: CASRALGGNSNQPQHF.

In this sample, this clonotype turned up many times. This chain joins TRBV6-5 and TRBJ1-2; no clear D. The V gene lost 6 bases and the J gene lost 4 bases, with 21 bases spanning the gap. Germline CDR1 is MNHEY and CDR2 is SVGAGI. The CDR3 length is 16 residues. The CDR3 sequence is CASSPSERETTYGYTF. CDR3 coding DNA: TGTGCCAGCAGCCCTTCTGAAAGGGAGACCACCTATGGCTACACCTTC.

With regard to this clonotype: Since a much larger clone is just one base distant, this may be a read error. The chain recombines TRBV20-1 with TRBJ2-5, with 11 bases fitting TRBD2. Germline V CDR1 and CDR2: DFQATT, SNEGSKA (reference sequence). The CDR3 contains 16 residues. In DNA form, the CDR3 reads TGCTGTGCTAGCCCGGGACTAGCGGACGCAGAAGAGACCCAGTACTTC. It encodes CCASPGLADAEETQYF.

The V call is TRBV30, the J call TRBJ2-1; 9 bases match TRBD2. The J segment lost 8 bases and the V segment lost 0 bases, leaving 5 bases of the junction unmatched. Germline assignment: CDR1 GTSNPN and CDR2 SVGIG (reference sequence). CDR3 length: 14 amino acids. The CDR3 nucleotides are TGTGCCTGGAGTGTCAACAGCGGGAGGCATGAGCAGTTCTTC. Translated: CAWSVNSGRHEQFF. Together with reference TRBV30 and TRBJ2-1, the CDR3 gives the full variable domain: SQTIHQWPATLVQPVGSPLSLECTVEGTSNPNLYWYRQAAGRGLQLLFYSVGIGQISSEVPQNLSASRPQDRQFILSSKKLLLSDSGFYLCAWSVNSGRHEQFFGPGTRLTVL.

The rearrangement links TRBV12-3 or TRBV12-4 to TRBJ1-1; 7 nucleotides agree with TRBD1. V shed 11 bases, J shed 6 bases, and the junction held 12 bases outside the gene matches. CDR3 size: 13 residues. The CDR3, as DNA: TGTGCCGTAATGGATAGGGGGCCTGCTGAAGCTTTCTTT. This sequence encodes CAVMDRGPAEAFF.

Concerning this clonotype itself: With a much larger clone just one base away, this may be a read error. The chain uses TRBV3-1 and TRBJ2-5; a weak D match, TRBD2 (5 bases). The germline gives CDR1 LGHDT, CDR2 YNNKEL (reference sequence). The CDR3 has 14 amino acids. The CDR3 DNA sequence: TGTGCCAGCAGCCAAGTCGCGGGTGGAGAGTCCCAGTACTTC. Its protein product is CASSQVAGGESQYF.

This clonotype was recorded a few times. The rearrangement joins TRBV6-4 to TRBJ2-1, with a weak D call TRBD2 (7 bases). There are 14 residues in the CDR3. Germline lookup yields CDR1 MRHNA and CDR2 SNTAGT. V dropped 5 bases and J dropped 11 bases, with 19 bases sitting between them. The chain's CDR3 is CASSFQGGGKKQFF. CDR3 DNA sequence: TGTGCCAGCAGTTTCCAAGGGGGAGGGAAAAAGCAGTTCTTC.